Below are 20 T cell receptor beta chains sequenced from a single sample in a study of cytomegalovirus exposure and HLA in healthy donors. Profiled with immunoSEQ multiplex PCR; TCRdb holds only in-frame clones, not every one. The data show about 120,000 clones, nearly 90% seen once. Sequencing used PBMCs. Receptors were obtained from a woman between 18 and 29 years old in good health and CMV-seronegative.

V gene TRBV4-1 combines with J gene TRBJ2-3, with TRBD2 matching over 9 bases. J was trimmed by 7 bases and V by 1 base; bases with no gene match: 6. In germline, CDR1 is MGHRA, CDR2 YSYEKL. The CDR3 totals 15 residues. The CDR3 DNA reads as TGCGCCAGCAGCCAAGGGACTAGCGTGGAAAATACGCAGTATTTT. Amino acid sequence: CASSQGTSVENTQYF.

This clone was detected only a few times. The V and J genes are TRBV2 and TRBJ1-2, with D tentatively TRBD1 (5 bases). The CDR3 length is 14 residues. V was pared by 5 bases and J by 0 bases, with 10 bases between. Germline V gives CDR1 SNHLY, CDR2 FYNNEI. The CDR3 spells CASSSRESNYGYTF. CDR3 in DNA: TGTGCCAGCAGTAGCAGGGAATCTAACTATGGCTACACCTTC. The whole variable domain, remainder taken from reference TRBV2 and TRBJ1-2, is EPEVTQTPSHQVTQMGQEVILRCVPISNHLYFYWYRQILGQKVEFLVSFYNNEISEKSEIFDDQFSVERPDGSNFTLKIRSTKLEDSAMYFCASSSRESNYGYTFGSGTRLTVV.

The chain couples TRBV5-4 to TRBJ2-7, with TRBD2 identical over 11 bases. Losses at the gene ends were 4 bases for V and 5 bases for J; bases not matched to a gene: 8. Germline CDR1 is SGHNT and CDR2 is YYREEE (reference sequence). This CDR3 has 15 amino acids. Here the CDR3 reads CASSPLAGGFNEQYF. In nucleotides, the CDR3 is TGTGCCAGCAGCCCCCTAGCGGGAGGATTCAACGAGCAGTACTTC.

The gene calls are TRBV5-1 and TRBJ2-1; 8 bases fit TRBD2. Germline V gene data show CDR1 as SGHRS and CDR2 as YFSETQ. The CDR3 extends over 16 amino acids. Losses at the gene ends were 0 bases for V and 6 bases for J; bases not matched to a gene: 8. As DNA, the CDR3 is TGCGCCAGCAGCTTGGCATTTAGCGGGGTCCGCAATGAGCAGTTCTTC. Translation gives CASSLAFSGVRNEQFF.

The chain recombines TRBV28 with TRBJ1-3; unclear D gene. From germline, CDR1 is MDHEN and CDR2 SYDVKM. With 8 bases removed from V and 4 bases from J, the gap between germline ends came to 6 bases. The CDR3 covers 11 residues. CDR3 coding DNA: TGTGCCAGCTTCTTCGGAAACACCATATATTTT. This gives the protein CASFFGNTIYF. The full variable domain, its missing parts supplied by reference TRBV28 and TRBJ1-3, is DVKVTQSSRYLVKRTGEKVFLECVQDMDHENMFWYRQDPGLGLRLIYFSYDVKMKEKGDIPEGYSVSREKKERFSLILESASTNQTSMYLCASFFGNTIYFGEGSWLTVV.

The gene calls are TRBV4-2 and TRBJ1-1; D is uncertain. Germline loops: CDR1 LGHNA, CDR2 YNFKEQ. This CDR3 has 13 amino acids. Trimming took off 3 bases at V and 6 bases at J, with 11 bases between the two ends. The CDR3 sequence is CASSQATISEAFF. The DNA of the CDR3 is TGTGCCAGCAGCCAGGCGACAATCTCTGAAGCTTTCTTT.

This clone was found once. The chain combines TRBV7-9 with TRBJ1-1; 7 positions match TRBD1. V trimming: 6 bases; J trimming: 4 bases; junction bases outside the gene matches: 5. CDR1 SEHNR and CDR2 FQNEAQ come from the germline V gene (reference sequence). This CDR3 has 13 amino acids. The CDR3 DNA reads as TGTGCCAGCAGTCGCGCAGGGGGCACTGAAGCTTTCTTT. Its translation: CASSRAGGTEAFF.

The chain carries TRBV7-2 and TRBJ2-7; 7 bases are shared with TRBD1. J lost 5 bases, V lost 0 bases, and 13 bases had no gene match. The CDR3 is made up of 17 amino acids. Germline values: CDR1 SGHTA, CDR2 FQGNSA. CDR3 sequence: CASSLAPDRIGYDEQYF. The DNA for the CDR3 is TGTGCCAGCAGCTTAGCGCCGGACAGGATAGGTTACGACGAGCAGTACTTC.

This clone was picked up one time. The gene calls are TRBV4-2 and TRBJ2-3; D gene uncertain. Germline lookup yields CDR1 LGHNA and CDR2 YNFKEQ. The CDR3 consists of 16 residues. The V end lost 1 base, the J end lost 2 bases, and 13 bases lay between the germline ends. Here the CDR3 reads CASSQVLAGVTDTQYF. In DNA form, the CDR3 reads TGTGCCAGCAGCCAAGTTTTAGCCGGAGTCACAGATACGCAGTATTTT.

The chain has TRBV7-9 and TRBJ2-5; 12 nucleotides match TRBD2. V was clipped by 1 base and J by 4 bases; unmatched bases: 7. This CDR3 is 17 amino acids long. The germline V gene has CDR1 SEHNR and CDR2 FQNEAQ (reference sequence). DNA for the CDR3: TGTGCCAGCAGCTTAGGGCTAGCGGGAGGGTCCCCAGAGACCCAGTACTTC. Protein product: CASSLGLAGGSPETQYF. The whole variable domain, remainder taken from reference TRBV7-9 and TRBJ2-5, is DTGVSQNPRHKITKRGQNVTFRCDPISEHNRLYWYRQTLGQGPEFLTYFQNEAQLEKSRLLSDRFSAERPKGSFSTLEIQRTEQGDSAMYLCASSLGLAGGSPETQYFGPGTRLLVL.

The chain couples TRBV19 to TRBJ1-4, with no clear D. Germline V gene lookup returns CDR1 LNHDA and CDR2 SQIVND (reference sequence). This CDR3 is 15 amino acids long. V shed 5 bases and J shed 5 bases, with 15 bases lying between them. CDR3 amino acids: CASSPPRERNEKLFF. Written as DNA, the CDR3 is TGTGCCAGTAGTCCCCCCCGGGAAAGAAATGAAAAACTGTTTTTT.

V gene TRBV6-1 combines with J gene TRBJ2-1; 10 bases are shared with TRBD2. The CDR3 loop spans 15 amino acids. V trimming: 7 bases; J trimming: 5 bases; junction bases outside the gene matches: 8. Germline V gene sequence: CDR1 MNHNS, CDR2 SASEGT. The CDR3 bases are TGTGCCAGCATTAAAGCGGGAGGGTCCCACAATGAGCAGTTCTTC. Translation: CASIKAGGSHNEQFF.

The chain recombines TRBV14 with TRBJ2-3; TRBD2 aligns across 7 bases. V shed 1 base, J shed 1 base, and the junction held 17 bases outside the gene matches. Germline loops: CDR1 SGHDN, CDR2 FVKESK. This CDR3 has 20 residues. CDR3: CASSQGVLGGSLWGTDTQYF. The CDR3 bases are TGTGCCAGCAGCCAAGGAGTCCTTGGCGGGAGCCTATGGGGCACAGATACGCAGTATTTT.

In this sample, this clone turned up once. The chain couples TRBV30 to TRBJ1-4; D possibly corresponds to TRBD1 (5 bases). V lost 1 base and J lost 7, with 13 bases in between. Germline V gene sequence: CDR1 GTSNPN, CDR2 SVGIG (reference sequence). The CDR3 is 14 amino acids. CDR3 sequence: CAWSGQSGGEKLFF. CDR3 in DNA: TGTGCCTGGAGTGGACAGTCAGGTGGTGAAAAACTGTTTTTT.

This chain joins TRBV9 and TRBJ1-2; weak D call: TRBD1 (5 bases). The CDR3 totals 14 residues. V dropped 4 bases and J dropped 5 bases, with 15 bases sitting between them. Germline lookup yields CDR1 SGDLS and CDR2 YYNGEE. In DNA, the CDR3 is TGTGCCAGCAGCCCAGAAGAACAGGCGTATGGCTACACCTTC. It specifies CASSPEEQAYGYTF.

The chain is built from TRBV29-1 and TRBJ1-2; 7 bases fit TRBD1. The length of the CDR3 is 12 residues. Trimming took 6 bases from V and 4 from J; bases not matched to a gene: 5. Germline V gene lookup returns CDR1 SQVTM and CDR2 ANQGSEA. CDR3 in amino acids: CSVTGEGYGYTF. CDR3 coding DNA: TGCAGCGTAACAGGGGAAGGCTATGGCTACACCTTC. Together with reference TRBV29-1 and TRBJ1-2, the CDR3 gives the full variable domain: SAVISQKPSRDICQRGTSLTIQCQVDSQVTMMFWYRQQPGQSLTLIATANQGSEATYESGFVIDKFPISRPNLTFSTLTVSNMSPEDSSIYLCSVTGEGYGYTFGSGTRLTVV.

The chain carries TRBV28 and TRBJ1-4; the match to TRBD1 covers 7 bases. J was trimmed by 6 bases and V by 2 bases; bases with no gene match: 6. The germline V gene encodes CDR1 MDHEN and CDR2 SYDVKM. This CDR3 region has 15 residues. CDR3 amino acids: CASSLRGQGDEKLFF. In DNA, the CDR3 is TGTGCCAGCAGTTTAAGAGGGCAGGGGGATGAAAAACTGTTTTTT.

The rearrangement joins TRBV11-2 to TRBJ2-2, with 7 nucleotides matching TRBD1. V lost 1 base, J lost 3 bases, and 8 bases stayed unmatched. Germline loops: CDR1 SGHAT, CDR2 FQNNGV. This CDR3 is 17 amino acids long. The CDR3 is CASSLVSGQIDTGELFF. Here the CDR3 DNA reads TGTGCCAGCAGCTTAGTTTCGGGACAGATAGACACCGGGGAGCTGTTTTTT.

The chain links TRBV27 to TRBJ2-4; no clear D gene. The germline CDR1 and CDR2 sequences are MNHEY and SMNVEV (reference sequence). The CDR3 covers 12 residues. V lost 0 bases and J 8 bases, leaving 5 bases between the germline ends. The DNA of the CDR3 is TGTGCCAGCAGTTTATCGAGTCACATTCAGTACTTC. Protein sequence: CASSLSSHIQYF.

The chain joins TRBV5-1 to TRBJ2-2; D is possibly TRBD2 (5 bases). The CDR3 covers 14 residues. From germline, CDR1 is SGHRS and CDR2 YFSETQ. Trimming stripped 10 bases from V and 1 base from J, with 14 bases between. The chain's CDR3 is CAGRGLENTGELFF. In DNA, the CDR3 is TGCGCCGGGCGCGGACTGGAGAACACCGGGGAGCTGTTTTTT.